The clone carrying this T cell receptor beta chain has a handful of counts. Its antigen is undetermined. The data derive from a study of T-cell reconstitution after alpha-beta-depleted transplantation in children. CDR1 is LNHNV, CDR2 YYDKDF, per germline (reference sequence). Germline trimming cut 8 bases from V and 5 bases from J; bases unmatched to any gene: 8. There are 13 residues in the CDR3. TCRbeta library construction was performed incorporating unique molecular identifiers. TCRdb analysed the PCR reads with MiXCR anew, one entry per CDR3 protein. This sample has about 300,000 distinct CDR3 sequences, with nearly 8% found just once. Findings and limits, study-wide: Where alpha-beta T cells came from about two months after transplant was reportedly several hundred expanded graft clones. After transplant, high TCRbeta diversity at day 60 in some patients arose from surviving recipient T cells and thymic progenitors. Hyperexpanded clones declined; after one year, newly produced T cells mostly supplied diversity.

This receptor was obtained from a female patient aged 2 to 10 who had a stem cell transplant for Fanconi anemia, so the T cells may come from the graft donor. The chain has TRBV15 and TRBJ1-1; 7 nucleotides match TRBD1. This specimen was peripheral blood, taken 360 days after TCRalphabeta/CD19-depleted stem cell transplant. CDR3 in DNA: TGTGCCACCGAGAGACAGGGTCTAACTGAAGCTTTCTTT. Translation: CATERQGLTEAFF.